Each of the 6 T cell receptor beta chains below was sequenced from the same sample in a study of T cell responses to AZD1222 COVID-19 vaccine. TCRdb's table, derived via immunoSEQ multiplex PCR, lists solely in-frame clones and lacks some. The sample includes 75,000 to 100,000 clones, 90% of them seen just once. Here the sequenced sample was peripheral blood, taken on day 0 of AZD1222 vaccination. The source of these receptors is an adult in good health.

V and J are TRBV9 and TRBJ1-4; possible D gene TRBD1, 5 bases. CDR3 size: 14 residues. Germline loops: CDR1 SGDLS, CDR2 YYNGEE. With 3 bases removed from V and 5 bases from J, the gap between germline ends came to 11 bases. The CDR3 loop is CASSGRDPNEKLFF. Written as DNA, the CDR3 is TGTGCCAGCAGCGGCAGGGACCCGAATGAAAAACTGTTTTTT. Variable domain in full (rest from reference TRBV9 and TRBJ1-4): DSGVTQTPKHLITATGQRVTLRCSPRSGDLSVYWYQQSLDQGLQFLIQYYNGEERAKGNILERFSAQQFPDLHSELNLSSLELGDSALYFCASSGRDPNEKLFFGSGTQLSVL.

The V gene is TRBV5-8, the J gene TRBJ2-5; 9 nucleotides agree with TRBD2. Germline V gene lookup returns CDR1 SGHTS and CDR2 YDEGEE. The ends lost 4 bases at V and 5 bases at J; junction bases unmatched: 12. The CDR3 contains 16 residues. This CDR3 reads CASSPGRGGAWETQYF. The DNA of the CDR3 is TGTGCCAGCAGCCCCGGTCGCGGGGGGGCTTGGGAGACCCAGTACTTC.

The chain couples TRBV6-2 or TRBV6-3 to TRBJ2-7, with 7 bases identical to TRBD1. V shed 2 bases, J shed 0 bases, and the junction held 1 base outside the gene matches. CDR1 is MNHEY, CDR2 SVGEGT, per germline. CDR3 size: 14 residues. CDR3 DNA: TGTGCCAGCAGTTACGGGGACAGCTCCTACGAGCAGTACTTC. Protein product: CASSYGDSSYEQYF.

The chain has TRBV7-9 and TRBJ1-1, with D possibly TRBD1 on 6 matching bases. CDR1 is SEHNR and CDR2 is FQNEAQ in the germline V gene (reference sequence). Trimming took off 2 bases at V and 1 base at J, with 8 bases between the two ends. The CDR3 length is 14 residues. In DNA form, the CDR3 reads TGTGCCAGCAGCTTATCACAGGGGAACACTGAAGCTTTCTTT. It encodes CASSLSQGNTEAFF.

The CDR3 protein is CASSHAGQGGQETQYF. The CDR3 nucleotides are TGTGCCAGCAGCCACGCGGGACAGGGAGGACAAGAGACCCAGTACTTC. The rearrangement joins TRBV3-1 (or the pseudogene TRBV3-2) to TRBJ2-5, with TRBD1 matching 9 bases. Germline CDR1 and CDR2: LGHDT and YNNKEL (reference sequence). With V trimmed by 3 bases and J by 2 bases, 7 bases remained unmatched. The CDR3 runs 16 residues.

A single count supports this clone. This chain joins TRBV7-8 and TRBJ1-1; no clear D. In germline, CDR1 is SGHVS, CDR2 FQNEAQ. There are 18 residues in the CDR3. Trimming shortened V by 1 base and J by 0 bases, and 18 bases separated the two germline ends. This chain's CDR3 is CASSLVPGPLRVNTEAFF. CDR3 nucleotides: TGTGCCAGCAGCTTAGTCCCGGGCCCCCTGCGGGTGAACACTGAAGCTTTCTTT.